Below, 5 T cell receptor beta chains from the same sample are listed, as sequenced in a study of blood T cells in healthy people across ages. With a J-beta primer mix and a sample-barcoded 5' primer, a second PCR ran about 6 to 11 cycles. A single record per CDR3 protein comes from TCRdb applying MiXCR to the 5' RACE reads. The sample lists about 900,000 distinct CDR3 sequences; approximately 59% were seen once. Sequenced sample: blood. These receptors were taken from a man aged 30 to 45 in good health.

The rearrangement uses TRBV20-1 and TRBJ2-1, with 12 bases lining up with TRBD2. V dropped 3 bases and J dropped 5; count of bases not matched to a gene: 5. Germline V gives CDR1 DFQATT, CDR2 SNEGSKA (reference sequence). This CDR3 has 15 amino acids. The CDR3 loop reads CSARRASGGDNEQFF. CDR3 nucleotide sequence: TGCAGTGCTAGGCGGGCTAGCGGGGGGGACAATGAGCAGTTCTTC.

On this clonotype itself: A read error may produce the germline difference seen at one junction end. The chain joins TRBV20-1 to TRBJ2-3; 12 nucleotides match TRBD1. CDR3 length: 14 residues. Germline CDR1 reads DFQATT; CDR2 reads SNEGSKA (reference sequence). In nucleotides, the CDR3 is TGCAGTGCTCCGGGACAGGGGGCGATAGATACGCGGTATTTT. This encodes CSAPGQGAIDTRYF.

CDR3 amino acids: CASSQERTGVLEEQYF. As DNA, the CDR3 is TGTGCCAGCAGCCAAGAGAGGACAGGGGTTCTTGAAGAGCAGTACTTC. V gene TRBV4-2 combines with J gene TRBJ2-7, with 9 bases lining up with TRBD1. Trimming removed 0 bases from V and 7 bases from J; junction bases left unmatched: 10. The CDR3 runs to 16 residues. Germline V gene data show CDR1 as LGHNA and CDR2 as YNFKEQ.

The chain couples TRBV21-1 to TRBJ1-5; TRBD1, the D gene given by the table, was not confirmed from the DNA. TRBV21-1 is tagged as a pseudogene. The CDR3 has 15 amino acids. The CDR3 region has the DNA TGTGCCAGCATCCGCGGACAAGATAGCAATCAGCCCCAGCATTTT. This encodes CASIRGQDSNQPQHF.

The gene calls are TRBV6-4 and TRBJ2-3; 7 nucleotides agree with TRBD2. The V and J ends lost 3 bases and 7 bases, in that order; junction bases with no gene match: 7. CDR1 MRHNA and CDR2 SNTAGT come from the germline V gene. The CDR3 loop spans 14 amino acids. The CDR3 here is CASSEVPGGNTQYF. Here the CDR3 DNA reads TGTGCCAGCAGTGAGGTCCCCGGGGGGAATACGCAGTATTTT.